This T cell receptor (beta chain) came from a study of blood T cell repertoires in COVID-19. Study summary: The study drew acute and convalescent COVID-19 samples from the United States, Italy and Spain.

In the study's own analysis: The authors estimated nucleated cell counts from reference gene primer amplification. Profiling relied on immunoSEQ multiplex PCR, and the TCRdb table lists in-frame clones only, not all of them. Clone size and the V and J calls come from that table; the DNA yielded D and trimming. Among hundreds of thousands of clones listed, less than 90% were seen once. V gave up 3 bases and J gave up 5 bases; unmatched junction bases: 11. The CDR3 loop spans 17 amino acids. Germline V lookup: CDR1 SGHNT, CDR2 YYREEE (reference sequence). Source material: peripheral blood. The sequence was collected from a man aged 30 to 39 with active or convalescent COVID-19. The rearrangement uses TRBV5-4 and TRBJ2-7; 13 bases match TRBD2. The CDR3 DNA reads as TGTGCCAGCAGCTCTAGTCCCGGGACTAGCGGGACAGACGAGCAGTACTTC. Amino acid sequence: CASSSSPGTSGTDEQYF.